A few counts support the clone carrying this T cell receptor beta chain. Its antigen is undetermined. The data were obtained in a study of CD8 T cells in Susac syndrome. CD8+ and CD4+ blood T cells underwent TCR beta sequencing. Purification of the CD8+ and CD4+ T cells relied on negative isolation, and TEMRA cells underwent FACS enrichment. The authors reverse transcribed roughly 0.5 to 1 ug RNA with random hexamers. An immunoSEQ multiplex PCR amplified TCR beta CDR3 over 54 Vbeta and 13 Jbeta. TCRdb reprocessed the immunoSEQ multiplex PCR reads via MiXCR and lists one record per CDR3 protein. Of some 400,000 distinct CDR3 sequences listed, more than 70% were seen once; the top ten hold about 0.12%. The CDR3 extends over 11 amino acids. V was clipped by 7 bases and J by 8 bases, with 11 bases between them. The germline V gene encodes CDR1 MNHNS and CDR2 SASEGT. Study observations and caveats: It was acknowledged by the study that relatively few individuals were included in its TCR sequencing and HLA analysis.

The gene calls are TRBV6-1 and TRBJ1-1; D is ambiguous. The sequenced sample was CD8+ T cells from PBMCs. This sequence originates from a human donor with multiple sclerosis. Here the CDR3 reads CASKRAAEAFF. CDR3 DNA sequence: TGTGCCAGCAAACGGGCCGCGGAAGCTTTCTTT.